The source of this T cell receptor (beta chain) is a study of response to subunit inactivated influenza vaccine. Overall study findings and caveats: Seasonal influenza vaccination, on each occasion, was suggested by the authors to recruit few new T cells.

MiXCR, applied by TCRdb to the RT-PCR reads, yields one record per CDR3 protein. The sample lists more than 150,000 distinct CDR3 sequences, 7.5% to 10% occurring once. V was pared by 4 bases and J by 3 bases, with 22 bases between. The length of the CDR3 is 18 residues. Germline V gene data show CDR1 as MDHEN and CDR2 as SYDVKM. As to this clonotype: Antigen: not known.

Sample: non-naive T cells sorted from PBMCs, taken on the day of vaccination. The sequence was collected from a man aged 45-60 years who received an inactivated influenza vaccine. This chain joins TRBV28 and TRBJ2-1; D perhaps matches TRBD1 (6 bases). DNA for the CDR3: TGTGCCAGCAGTTGGCAACCGTTCCGTGGGACAAACTACAATGAGCAGTTCTTC. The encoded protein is CASSWQPFRGTNYNEQFF.